This T cell receptor (beta chain) appears in the sequencing data of a study of T cell responses to AZD1222 COVID-19 vaccine. Study conclusions and caveats: Females made up more of the donors, who were largely white British, and clonal diversity may have come out too low.

Notes on this clone: As yet, its antigen is unknown.

J lost 5 bases, V lost 1 base, and 6 bases had no gene match. This CDR3 spans 15 amino acids. Germline-derived CDR1 and CDR2 are KGHSH and LQKENI. Profiled with immunoSEQ multiplex PCR; TCRdb holds only in-frame clones, not every one. The sample includes under 150,000 clones, about 90% of them seen just once. The V gene is TRBV18, the J gene TRBJ2-3, with 7 bases fitting TRBD1. The specimen comprised peripheral blood, sampled on day 0 of AZD1222 vaccination. This clonotype originated in an adult in good health. CDR3 nucleotide sequence: TGTGCCAGCTCACCACGAGGCAGGGGGAGAGATACGCAGTATTTT. Its protein product is CASSPRGRGRDTQYF.